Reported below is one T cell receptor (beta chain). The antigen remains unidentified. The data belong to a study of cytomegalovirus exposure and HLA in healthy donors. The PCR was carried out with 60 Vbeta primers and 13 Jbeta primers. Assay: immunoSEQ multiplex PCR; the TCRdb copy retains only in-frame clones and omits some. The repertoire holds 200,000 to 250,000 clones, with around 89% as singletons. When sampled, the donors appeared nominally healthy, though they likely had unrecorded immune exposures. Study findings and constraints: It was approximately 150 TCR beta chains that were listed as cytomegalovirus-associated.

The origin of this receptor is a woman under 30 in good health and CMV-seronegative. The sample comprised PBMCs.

This CDR3 is CASRWTGEGEAFF. The CDR3 DNA follows: TGTGCCAGCAGATGGACAGGGGAGGGTGAAGCTTTCTTT. This chain joins TRBV27 and TRBJ1-1; TRBD1 agrees at 9 bases. CDR3 length equals 13 residues. V shed 6 bases and J 7 bases; nucleotides not matched to a gene: 6. Germline assignment: CDR1 MNHEY and CDR2 SMNVEV (reference sequence).